This T cell receptor (beta chain) was observed in a study of OX40 agonist ivuxolimab in advanced cancers. V shed 0 bases, J shed 4 bases, and the junction held 5 bases outside the gene matches. The CDR3 length is 16 residues. The germline V gene encodes CDR1 MGHRA and CDR2 YSYEKL. Measured with immunoSEQ multiplex PCR; TCRdb has only the in-frame clones, and not every one. This table holds 80,000 to 100,000 clones, 94% found once. Specimen: CD4+ or CD8+ T cells sorted from blood, collected in a trial of the OX40 agonist ivuxolimab. V is TRBV4-1 and J is TRBJ2-3; 9 bases align to TRBD2. The clonotype originates from an adult with an advanced solid tumor such as melanoma, head and neck, liver or kidney cancer. CDR3 sequence reads: CASSQDAGGGADTQYF. The CDR3 DNA follows: TGCGCCAGCAGCCAAGACGCGGGAGGGGGGGCAGATACGCAGTATTTT.